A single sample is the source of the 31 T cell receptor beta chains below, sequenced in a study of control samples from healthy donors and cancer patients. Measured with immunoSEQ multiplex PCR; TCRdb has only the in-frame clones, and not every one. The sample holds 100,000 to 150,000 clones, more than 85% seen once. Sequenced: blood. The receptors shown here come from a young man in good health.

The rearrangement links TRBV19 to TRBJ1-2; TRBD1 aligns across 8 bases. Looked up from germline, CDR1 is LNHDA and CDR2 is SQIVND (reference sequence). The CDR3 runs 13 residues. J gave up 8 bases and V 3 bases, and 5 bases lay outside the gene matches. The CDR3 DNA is TGTGCCAGTAGTATCTTACAGGGGGGAGGCTACACCTTC. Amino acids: CASSILQGGGYTF.

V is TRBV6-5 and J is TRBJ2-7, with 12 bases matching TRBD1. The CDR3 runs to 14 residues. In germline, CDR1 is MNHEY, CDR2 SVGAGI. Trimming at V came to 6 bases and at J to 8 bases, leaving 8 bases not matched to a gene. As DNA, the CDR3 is TGTGCCAGCAGGATGGGACAGGGGGCGCAGAAGCAGTACTTC. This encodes CASRMGQGAQKQYF.

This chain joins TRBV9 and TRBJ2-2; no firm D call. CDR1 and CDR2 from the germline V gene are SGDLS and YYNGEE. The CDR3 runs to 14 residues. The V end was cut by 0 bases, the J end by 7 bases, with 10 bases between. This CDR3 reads CASSVDRWSGELFF. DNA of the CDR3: TGTGCCAGCAGCGTAGATCGGTGGAGCGGGGAGCTGTTTTTT.

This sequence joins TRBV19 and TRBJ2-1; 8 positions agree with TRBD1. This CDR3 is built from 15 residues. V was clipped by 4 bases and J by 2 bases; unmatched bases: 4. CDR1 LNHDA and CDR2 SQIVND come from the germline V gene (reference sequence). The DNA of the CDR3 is TGTGCCAGTAGTACCGGGACAGGCCCCTACAATGAGCAGTTCTTC. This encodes CASSTGTGPYNEQFF.

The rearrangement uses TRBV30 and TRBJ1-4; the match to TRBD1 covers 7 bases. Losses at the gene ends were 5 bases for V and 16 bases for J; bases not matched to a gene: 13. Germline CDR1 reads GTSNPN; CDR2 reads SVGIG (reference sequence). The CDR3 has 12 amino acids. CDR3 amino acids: CAWGSGRDRSFF. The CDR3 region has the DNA TGTGCCTGGGGGTCCGGGAGGGACAGATCGTTTTTT.

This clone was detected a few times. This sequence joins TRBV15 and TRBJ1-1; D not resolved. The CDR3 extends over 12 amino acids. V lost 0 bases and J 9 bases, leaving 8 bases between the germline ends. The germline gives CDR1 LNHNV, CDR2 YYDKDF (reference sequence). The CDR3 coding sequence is TGTGCCACCAGCAGAGATCAGTTAAAAGCTTTCTTT. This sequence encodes CATSRDQLKAFF.

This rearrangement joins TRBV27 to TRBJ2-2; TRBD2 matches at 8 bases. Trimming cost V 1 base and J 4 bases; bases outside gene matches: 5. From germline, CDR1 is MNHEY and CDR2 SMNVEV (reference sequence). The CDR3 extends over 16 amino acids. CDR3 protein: CASSLLLAGFTGELFF. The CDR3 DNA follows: TGTGCCAGCAGTTTATTGCTAGCGGGCTTCACCGGGGAGCTGTTTTTT.

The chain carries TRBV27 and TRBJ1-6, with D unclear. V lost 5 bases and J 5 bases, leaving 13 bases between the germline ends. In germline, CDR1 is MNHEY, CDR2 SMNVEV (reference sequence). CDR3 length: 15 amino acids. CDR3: CASSSWVSDNSPLHF. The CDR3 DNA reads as TGTGCCAGCAGTAGCTGGGTCTCGGATAATTCACCCCTCCACTTT.

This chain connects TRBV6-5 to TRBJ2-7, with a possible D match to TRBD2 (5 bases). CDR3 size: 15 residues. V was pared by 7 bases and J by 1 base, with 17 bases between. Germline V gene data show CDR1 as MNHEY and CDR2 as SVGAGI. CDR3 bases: TGTGCCAGCATTAAATCAGGAGGAACTTCCTACGAGCAGTACTTC. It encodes CASIKSGGTSYEQYF.

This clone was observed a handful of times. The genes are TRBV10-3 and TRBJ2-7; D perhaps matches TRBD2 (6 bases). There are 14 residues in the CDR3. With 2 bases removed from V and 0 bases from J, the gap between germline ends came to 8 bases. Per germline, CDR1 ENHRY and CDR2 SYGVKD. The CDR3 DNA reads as TGTGCCATCAGTGAGGGGAGGAGCTCCTACGAGCAGTACTTC. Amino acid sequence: CAISEGRSSYEQYF.

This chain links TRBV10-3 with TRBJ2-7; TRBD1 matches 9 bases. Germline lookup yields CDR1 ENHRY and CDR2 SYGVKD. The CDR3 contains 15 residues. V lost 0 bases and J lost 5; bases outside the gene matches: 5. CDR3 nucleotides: TGTGCCATCAGTGAGTCGTTGGGGACAGGGCACGAGCAGTACTTC. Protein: CAISESLGTGHEQYF.

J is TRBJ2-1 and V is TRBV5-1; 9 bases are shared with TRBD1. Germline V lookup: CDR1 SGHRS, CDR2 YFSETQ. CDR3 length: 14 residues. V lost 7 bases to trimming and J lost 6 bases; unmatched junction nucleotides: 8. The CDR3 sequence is CASHTGGASNEQFF. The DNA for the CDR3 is TGCGCCAGCCATACAGGGGGCGCTTCCAATGAGCAGTTCTTC.

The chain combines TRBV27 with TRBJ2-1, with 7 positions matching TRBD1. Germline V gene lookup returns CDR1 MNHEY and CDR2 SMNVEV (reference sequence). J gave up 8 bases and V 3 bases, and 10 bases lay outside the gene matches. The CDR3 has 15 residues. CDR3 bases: TGTGCCAGCAGTTTCGACAGGGCCGCGAACGATGAGCAGTTCTTC. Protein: CASSFDRAANDEQFF.

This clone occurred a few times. The CDR3 here is CASSLNGQDNQPQHF. The CDR3, as DNA: TGCGCCAGCAGCCTTAACGGACAGGACAATCAGCCCCAGCATTTT. V gene TRBV4-1 combines with J gene TRBJ1-5; 7 nucleotides agree with TRBD1. Germline loops: CDR1 MGHRA, CDR2 YSYEKL. Trimming took 4 bases from V and 3 from J; bases not matched to a gene: 6. There are 15 residues in the CDR3.

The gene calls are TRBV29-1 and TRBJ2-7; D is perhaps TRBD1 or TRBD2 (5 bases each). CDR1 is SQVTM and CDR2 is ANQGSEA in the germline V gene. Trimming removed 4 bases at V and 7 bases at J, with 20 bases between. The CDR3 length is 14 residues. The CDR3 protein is CSVGEAAMRGEQYF. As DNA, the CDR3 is TGCAGCGTTGGAGAGGCCGCCATGAGGGGTGAGCAGTACTTC.

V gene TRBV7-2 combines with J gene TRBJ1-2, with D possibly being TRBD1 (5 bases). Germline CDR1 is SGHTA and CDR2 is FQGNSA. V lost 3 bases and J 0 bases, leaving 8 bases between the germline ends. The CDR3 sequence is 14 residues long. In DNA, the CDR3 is TGTGCCAGCAGCTTCGGGGGGTCTAACTATGGCTACACCTTC. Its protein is CASSFGGSNYGYTF.

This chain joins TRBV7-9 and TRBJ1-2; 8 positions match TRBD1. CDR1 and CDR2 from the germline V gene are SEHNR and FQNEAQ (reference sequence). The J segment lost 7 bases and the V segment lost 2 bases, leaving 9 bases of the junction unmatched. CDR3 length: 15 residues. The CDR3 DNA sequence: TGTGCCAGCAGCTTAACAGCCGGACAGGGAGGTGGCTACACCTTC. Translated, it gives CASSLTAGQGGGYTF.

The CDR3 spells CASSTLDRRLGYTF. DNA of the CDR3: TGTGCCAGCAGTACTCTGGACAGGCGTCTGGGCTACACCTTC. This chain joins TRBV27 and TRBJ1-2; 7 positions agree with TRBD1. This CDR3 has 14 amino acids. CDR1 is MNHEY and CDR2 is SMNVEV in the germline V gene (reference sequence). V lost 5 bases and J lost 8; bases outside the gene matches: 11.

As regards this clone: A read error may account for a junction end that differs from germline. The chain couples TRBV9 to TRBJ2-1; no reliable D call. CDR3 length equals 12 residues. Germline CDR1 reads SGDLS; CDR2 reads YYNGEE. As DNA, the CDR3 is TGCAGCTCGGGTAGAAGCTACAATGAGCAGTTCTTC. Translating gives CSSGRSYNEQFF.

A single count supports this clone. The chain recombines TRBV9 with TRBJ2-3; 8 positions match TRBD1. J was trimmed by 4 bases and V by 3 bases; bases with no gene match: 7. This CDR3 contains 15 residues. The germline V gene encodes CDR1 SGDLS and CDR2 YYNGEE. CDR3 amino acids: CASSAGAGGADTQYF. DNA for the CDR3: TGTGCCAGCAGCGCGGGGGCAGGGGGCGCAGATACGCAGTATTTT.

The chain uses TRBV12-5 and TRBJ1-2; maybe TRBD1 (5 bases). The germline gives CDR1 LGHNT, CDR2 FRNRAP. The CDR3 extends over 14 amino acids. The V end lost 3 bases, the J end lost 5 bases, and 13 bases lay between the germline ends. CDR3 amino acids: CASGLRGFWYGYTF. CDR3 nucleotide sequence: TGTGCTAGTGGTTTAAGGGGCTTTTGGTATGGCTACACCTTC. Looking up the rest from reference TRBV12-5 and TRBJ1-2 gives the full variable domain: DARVTQTPRHKVTEMGQEVTMRCQPILGHNTVFWYRQTMMQGLELLAYFRNRAPLDDSGMPKDRFSAEMPDATLATLKIQPSEPRDSAVYFCASGLRGFWYGYTFGSGTRLTVV.

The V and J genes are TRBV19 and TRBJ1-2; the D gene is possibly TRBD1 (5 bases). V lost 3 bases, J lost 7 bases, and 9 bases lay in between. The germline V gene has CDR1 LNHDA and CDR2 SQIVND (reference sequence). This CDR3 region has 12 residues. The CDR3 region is CASSMTAAGYTF. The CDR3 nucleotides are TGTGCCAGTAGTATGACAGCGGCTGGCTACACCTTC.

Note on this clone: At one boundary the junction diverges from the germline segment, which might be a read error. The CDR3 nucleotides are TGTGCCACCAGCAGAGGGACTCGGAACAGGGCGAACCCTGAAGCTTTCTTT. Translation gives CATSRGTRNRANPEAFF. The chain combines TRBV15 with TRBJ1-1; D possibly corresponds to TRBD1 (6 bases). The CDR3 is 17 amino acids. The germline gives CDR1 LNHNV, CDR2 YYDKDF (reference sequence).

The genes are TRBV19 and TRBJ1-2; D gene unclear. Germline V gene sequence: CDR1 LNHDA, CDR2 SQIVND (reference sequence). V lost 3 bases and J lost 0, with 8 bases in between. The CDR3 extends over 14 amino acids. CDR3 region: CASSMATTNYGYTF. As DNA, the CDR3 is TGTGCCAGTAGTATGGCGACAACTAACTATGGCTACACCTTC.

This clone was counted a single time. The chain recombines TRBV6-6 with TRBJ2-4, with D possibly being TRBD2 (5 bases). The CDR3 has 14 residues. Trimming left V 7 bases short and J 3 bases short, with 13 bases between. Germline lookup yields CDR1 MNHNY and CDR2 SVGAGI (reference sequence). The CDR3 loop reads CASNFGKDKNIQYF. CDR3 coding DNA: TGTGCCAGCAATTTCGGGAAAGACAAAAACATTCAGTACTTC.

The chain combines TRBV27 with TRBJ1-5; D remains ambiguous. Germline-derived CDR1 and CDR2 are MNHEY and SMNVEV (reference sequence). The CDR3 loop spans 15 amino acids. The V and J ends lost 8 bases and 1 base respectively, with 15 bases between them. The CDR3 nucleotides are TGTGCCAGCGGCCATCCGCTAGGGAGCAATCAGCCCCAGCATTTT. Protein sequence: CASGHPLGSNQPQHF.

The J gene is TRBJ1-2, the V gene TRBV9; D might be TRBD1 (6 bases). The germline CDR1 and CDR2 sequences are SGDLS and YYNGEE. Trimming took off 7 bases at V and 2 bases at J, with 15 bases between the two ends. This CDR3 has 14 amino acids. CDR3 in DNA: TGTGCCAGCGCCGCAGGACAGCAAAACTATGGCTACACCTTC. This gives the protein CASAAGQQNYGYTF.

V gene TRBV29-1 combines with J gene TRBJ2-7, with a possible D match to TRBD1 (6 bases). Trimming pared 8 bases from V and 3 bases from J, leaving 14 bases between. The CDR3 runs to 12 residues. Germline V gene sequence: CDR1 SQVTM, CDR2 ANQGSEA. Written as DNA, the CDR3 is TGCAGCATAAGGGGCAGGGGCTACGAGCAGTACTTC. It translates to CSIRGRGYEQYF.

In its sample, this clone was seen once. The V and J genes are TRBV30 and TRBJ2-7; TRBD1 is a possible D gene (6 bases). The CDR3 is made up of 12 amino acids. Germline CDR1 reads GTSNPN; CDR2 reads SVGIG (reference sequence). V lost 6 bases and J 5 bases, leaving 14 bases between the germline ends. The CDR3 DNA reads TGTGCCTGCAGAAGGGGGTCGGACGAGCAGTACTTC. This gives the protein CACRRGSDEQYF.

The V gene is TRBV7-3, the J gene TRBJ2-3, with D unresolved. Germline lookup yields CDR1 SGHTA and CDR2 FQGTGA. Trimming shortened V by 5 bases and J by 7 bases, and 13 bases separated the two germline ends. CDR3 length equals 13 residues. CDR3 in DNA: TGTGCCAGCAGCCCCACCCCAGCTAATACGCAGTATTTT. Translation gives CASSPTPANTQYF.

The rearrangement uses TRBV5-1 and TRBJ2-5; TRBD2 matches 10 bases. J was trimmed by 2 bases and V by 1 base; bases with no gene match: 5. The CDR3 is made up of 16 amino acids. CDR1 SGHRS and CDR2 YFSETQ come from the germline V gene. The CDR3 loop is CASSLYPSGGQETQYF. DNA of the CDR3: TGCGCCAGCAGCTTGTATCCTAGCGGGGGACAAGAGACCCAGTACTTC.